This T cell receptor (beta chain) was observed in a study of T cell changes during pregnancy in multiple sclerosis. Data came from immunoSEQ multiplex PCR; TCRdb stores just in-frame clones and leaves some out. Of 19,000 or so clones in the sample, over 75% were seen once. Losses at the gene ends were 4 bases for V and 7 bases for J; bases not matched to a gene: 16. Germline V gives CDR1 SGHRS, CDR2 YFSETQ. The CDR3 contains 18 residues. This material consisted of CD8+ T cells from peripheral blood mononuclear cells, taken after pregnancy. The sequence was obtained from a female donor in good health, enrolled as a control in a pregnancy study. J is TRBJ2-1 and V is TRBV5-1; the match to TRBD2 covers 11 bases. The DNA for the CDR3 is TGCGCCAGCAGCAGAGGGGTAGACGGACTAGCGGGCGAGAATGAGCAGTTCTTC. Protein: CASSRGVDGLAGENEQFF.